The clone carrying this TCR beta chain was seen more than once but under ten times. Its antigen is currently unknown. The ends were cut back, 2 bases at V and 4 bases at J, with 15 bases in the middle. This CDR3 region has 16 residues. Per the germline V gene, CDR1 is LGHNT and CDR2 is FRNRAP. Amplification of TCR beta CDR3 regions used RNA as the template. The TCR CDR3 first-round RT-PCR relied on the HTBI primer set. TCRdb reprocessed the multiplex PCR reads with MiXCR, giving one entry per CDR3 protein. The sample carries 660,000 or so distinct CDR3 sequences, less than 25% recorded once. The sample comes from a study of T cells in Graves' hyperthyroidism and ophthalmopathy. The wider study: At the time of initial diagnosis and before any treatment, peripheral blood was collected. Overall study findings and caveats: Ophthalmopathy prediction by the model preceded onset by a median roughly 6 months. Expanded thyroid clonotypes (above 0.001) were mostly also found in blood.

Exclusion of a patient resulted from uncontrolled infection, other autoimmune disease, pregnancy or lactation. The chain couples TRBV12-5 to TRBJ2-1; D perhaps matches TRBD2 (6 bases). The TCR sequence derives from a young man with Graves' ophthalmopathy. Sequencing was carried out using blood. CDR3 in amino acids: CASGLSAGRGYNEQFF. The CDR3 bases are TGTGCTAGTGGTTTGTCCGCAGGGCGGGGTTACAATGAGCAGTTCTTC.